This record covers a single T cell receptor (beta chain). The antigen remains undetermined. Germline CDR1 reads MGHRA; CDR2 reads YSYEKL. The V gene lost 4 bases and the J gene lost 7 bases, with 23 bases spanning the gap. The CDR3 is 16 residues long. This entry is derived from a study of a mutant IDH1 vaccine in newly diagnosed glioma. Regarding the study as a whole: Whatever changes occurred in top peripheral T cell clonotypes seemed unrelated to pseudoprogression.

The assay was immunoSEQ multiplex PCR, and TCRdb's table has in-frame clones only and misses some. The sample gives tens of thousands of clones, roughly 80% of which show up once; 4.5% to 6% is in the top ten. Time point specified: week 35, safety follow-up. The study gave 300 ug of mutant IDH1 20-mer peptide per vaccine dose, with topical imiquimod. New IDH1-mutant, ATRX-lost WHO grade 3 or 4 astrocytomas occurred in donors. The chain links TRBV4-1 to TRBJ2-7; D assignment may be TRBD1 or TRBD2 (5 bases each). The sequence came from a man in his forties with glioma. Sequenced here: PBMCs, sampled from a glioma patient whose treatment included an IDH1 peptide vaccine. The CDR3: CASSLLRDQRVREQYF. As DNA, the CDR3 is TGCGCCAGCAGCCTCCTAAGGGACCAGAGGGTGCGGGAGCAGTACTTC.